The clone carrying this T cell receptor beta chain was detected a few times. Its specificity is unknown. This entry comes from a study of T cell repertoires in cytomegalovirus infection. Points from the study as a whole: In two of eight donors, the top clonotype was HLA-C-restricted CMV-specific.

TCRdb re-derived calls from the reads in MiXCR, one entry per CDR3 protein. The sample contains approximately 260,000 distinct CDR3 sequences, approximately 15% of which appear only once. Germline V gene sequence: CDR1 MGHRA, CDR2 YSYEKL. Trimming left V 0 bases short and J 2 bases short, with 12 bases between. The CDR3 spans 16 residues. Sequenced input: CD8+ T cells from PBMCs. The origin of this receptor is a human donor in good health (CMV status not recorded). Some clones in this sample may be carry-over from other donors' samples. The chain has TRBV4-1 and TRBJ2-3; D possibly uses TRBD1 or TRBD2 (5 bases each). The CDR3, as DNA: TGCGCCAGCAGCCAAGATCGTAGTGGGACCACAGATACGCAGTATTTT. Its translation: CASSQDRSGTTDTQYF.